Sequencing of this T cell receptor (beta chain) was carried out in a study of T cells after yellow fever vaccination. The study made its TCR cDNA through 5'RACE template switching. That step introduced a universal primer site along with UMIs. TCRdb reprocessed the 5' RACE reads via MiXCR and lists one record per CDR3 protein. The sample carries about 510,000 distinct CDR3 sequences, just over 20% recorded once. This clonotype was observed a few times. Its specificity is not known. Study-wide findings and caveats: The booster saw the reappearance of most primary-vaccination clones (approximately 96% CD4, about 85% CD8).

Trimming cost V 8 bases and J 4 bases, with 14 bases left between them. This CDR3 is built from 13 residues. Germline V gene data show CDR1 as MNHNS and CDR2 as SASEGT. The clonotype originates from a man younger than 35 who received the YFV17D yellow fever vaccine. This chain joins TRBV6-1 and TRBJ1-2; TRBD1 is a possible D gene (6 bases). The sample consisted of PBMCs, taken less than 25 days after the first yellow fever vaccination. The CDR3 reads CASHGDTGYGYTF. CDR3 DNA: TGTGCCAGCCATGGGGACACCGGCTATGGCTACACCTTC.